This is a list of T cell receptor beta chains from one sample in a study of T cell repertoires in cytomegalovirus infection. TCRdb independently ran MiXCR on the reads; one entry per CDR3 protein. The data hold 360,000 or so distinct CDR3 sequences, with just under 35% observed a single time. No antigen has been assigned to these receptors. This material consisted of cultured PBMCs, taken from culture after CMV antigen stimulation. These receptors came from a human donor in good health (CMV status not recorded). Some clones in this sample may be carry-over from other donors' samples. Each CDR3 is given with its conserved first and last residue. The order of the fields is V gene, D gene, J gene, clone size, CDR3 DNA, CDR3 protein. A D gene is named only where the DNA matches it firmly. Clone size is shown for a subset of rows, as once, few, many or a class of expanded clone.

v_call: TRBV10-3
d_call: .
j_call: TRBJ1-5
clone_size: few
cdr3_nt: TGTGCCATCAGTGAACTACAAGGCAATCAGCCCCAGCATTTT
cdr3_aa: CAISELQGNQPQHF

v_call: TRBV28
d_call: TRBD2
j_call: TRBJ2-1
clone_size: .
cdr3_nt: TGTGCCAGCAGCCTCCCGGGACTAGCGGCTGAGCAGTTCTTC
cdr3_aa: CASSLPGLAAEQFF

v_call: TRBV10-3
d_call: .
j_call: TRBJ2-5
clone_size: .
cdr3_nt: TGTGCCATCAGTGAGACCAGCGGGACCCAGTACTTC
cdr3_aa: CAISETSGTQYF

v_call: TRBV5-6
d_call: .
j_call: TRBJ2-1
clone_size: .
cdr3_nt: TGTGCCAGCACCGACGGAACTCTGCGGAATGAGCAGTTCTTC
cdr3_aa: CASTDGTLRNEQFF

v_call: TRBV7-8
d_call: .
j_call: TRBJ1-2
clone_size: few
cdr3_nt: TGTGCCAGCAGCCCCCGGTGGCAGACTTATGGCTACACCTTC
cdr3_aa: CASSPRWQTYGYTF

v_call: TRBV7-2
d_call: .
j_call: TRBJ1-5
clone_size: many
cdr3_nt: TGTGCCAGCAGCTTAGGGGGGACATACCGGGGCAATCAGCCCCAGCATTTT
cdr3_aa: CASSLGGTYRGNQPQHF

v_call: TRBV7-9
d_call: .
j_call: TRBJ2-5
clone_size: once
cdr3_nt: TGTGCCAGCAGCCGGAGGGCAGTCACGGAGACCCAGTACTTC
cdr3_aa: CASSRRAVTETQYF

v_call: TRBV6-1
d_call: TRBD2
j_call: TRBJ2-1
clone_size: few
cdr3_nt: TGTGCCAGCCTTGAAGGCCAGCGGGAGGAACTTCACTACAATGAGCAGTTCTTC
cdr3_aa: CASLEGQREELHYNEQFF

v_call: TRBV18
d_call: TRBD1
j_call: TRBJ1-6
clone_size: few
cdr3_nt: TGTGCCAGCTCACCGTCGGACAGGAGCTCCTATAATTCACCCCTCCACTTT
cdr3_aa: CASSPSDRSSYNSPLHF

v_call: TRBV4-3
d_call: .
j_call: TRBJ1-5
clone_size: .
cdr3_nt: TGCGCCAGCAGCCAAGGAACGGTCCTAGGGCCCCAGCATTTT
cdr3_aa: CASSQGTVLGPQHF

v_call: TRBV7-2
d_call: .
j_call: TRBJ2-1
clone_size: few
cdr3_nt: TGTGCCAGCCGCCCAGGGTCGGCTTTGTACAATGAGCAGTTCTTC
cdr3_aa: CASRPGSALYNEQFF

v_call: TRBV6-5
d_call: TRBD1
j_call: TRBJ2-1
clone_size: few
cdr3_nt: TGTGCCAGCAGTCGGGACAGGGGGCTAAACAATGAGCAGTTCTTC
cdr3_aa: CASSRDRGLNNEQFF

v_call: TRBV27
d_call: TRBD1
j_call: TRBJ2-5
clone_size: .
cdr3_nt: TGTGCCAGCAGTCCCGGGACAGTGAGGGGGGAGACCCAGTACTTC
cdr3_aa: CASSPGTVRGETQYF

v_call: TRBV7-9
d_call: .
j_call: TRBJ1-6
clone_size: few
cdr3_nt: TGTGCCAGCAGCTCATACCTAGGGGCCCCTAATTCACCCCTCCACTTT
cdr3_aa: CASSSYLGAPNSPLHF

v_call: TRBV6-1
d_call: .
j_call: TRBJ1-1
clone_size: .
cdr3_nt: TGTGCCAGCAGGATCGACTCAAACCCCTGGGCGGACACTGAAGCTTTCTTT
cdr3_aa: CASRIDSNPWADTEAFF

v_call: TRBV18
d_call: .
j_call: TRBJ1-4
clone_size: few
cdr3_nt: TGTGCCAGCTCGCTAGGACACAGCGAAAAACTGTTTTTT
cdr3_aa: CASSLGHSEKLFF

v_call: TRBV11-2
d_call: TRBD1
j_call: TRBJ1-5
clone_size: .
cdr3_nt: TGTGCCAGCAGCCCTGGGACAGATTATAATCAGCCCCAGCATTTT
cdr3_aa: CASSPGTDYNQPQHF

v_call: TRBV5-4
d_call: TRBD2
j_call: TRBJ2-3
clone_size: .
cdr3_nt: TGTGCCAGCAGCCGCGGGGGGAGGACAGATACGCAGTATTTT
cdr3_aa: CASSRGGRTDTQYF